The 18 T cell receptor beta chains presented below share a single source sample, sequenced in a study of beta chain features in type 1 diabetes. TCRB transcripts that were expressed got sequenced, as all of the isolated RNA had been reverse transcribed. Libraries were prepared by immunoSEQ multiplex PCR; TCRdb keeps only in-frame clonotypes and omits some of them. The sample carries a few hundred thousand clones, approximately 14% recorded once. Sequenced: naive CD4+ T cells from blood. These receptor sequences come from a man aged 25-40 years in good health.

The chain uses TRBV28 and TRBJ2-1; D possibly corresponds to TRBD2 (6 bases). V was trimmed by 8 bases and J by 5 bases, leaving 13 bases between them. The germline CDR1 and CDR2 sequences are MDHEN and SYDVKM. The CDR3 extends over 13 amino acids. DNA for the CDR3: TGTGCCAGCCGGCGGGGCAGGAACAATGAGCAGTTCTTC. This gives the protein CASRRGRNNEQFF.

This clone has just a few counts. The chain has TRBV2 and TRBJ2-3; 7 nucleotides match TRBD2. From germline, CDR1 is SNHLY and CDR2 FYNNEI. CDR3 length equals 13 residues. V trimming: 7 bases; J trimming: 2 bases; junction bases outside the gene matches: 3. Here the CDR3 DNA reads TGTGCCAGCAACCTAGCGGACACAGATACGCAGTATTTT. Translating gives CASNLADTDTQYF.

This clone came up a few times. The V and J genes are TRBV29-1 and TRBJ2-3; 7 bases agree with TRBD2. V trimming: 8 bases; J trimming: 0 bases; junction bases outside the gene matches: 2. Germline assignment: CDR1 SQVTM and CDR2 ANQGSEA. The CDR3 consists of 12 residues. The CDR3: CSYSGSTDTQYF. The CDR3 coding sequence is TGCAGCTATAGCGGGAGCACAGATACGCAGTATTTT.

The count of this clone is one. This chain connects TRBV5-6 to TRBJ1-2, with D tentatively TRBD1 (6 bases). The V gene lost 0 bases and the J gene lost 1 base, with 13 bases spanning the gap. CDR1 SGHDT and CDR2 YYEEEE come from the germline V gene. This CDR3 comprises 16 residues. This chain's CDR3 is CASSLVSGAFNYGYTF. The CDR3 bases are TGTGCCAGCAGCTTGGTCTCAGGGGCTTTTAACTATGGCTACACCTTC.

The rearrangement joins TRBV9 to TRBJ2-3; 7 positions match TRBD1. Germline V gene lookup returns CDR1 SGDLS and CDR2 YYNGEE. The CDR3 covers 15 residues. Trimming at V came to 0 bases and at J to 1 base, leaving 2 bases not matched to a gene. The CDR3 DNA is TGTGCCAGCAGCGTAGAAGGGACAGGCACAGATACGCAGTATTTT. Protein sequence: CASSVEGTGTDTQYF.

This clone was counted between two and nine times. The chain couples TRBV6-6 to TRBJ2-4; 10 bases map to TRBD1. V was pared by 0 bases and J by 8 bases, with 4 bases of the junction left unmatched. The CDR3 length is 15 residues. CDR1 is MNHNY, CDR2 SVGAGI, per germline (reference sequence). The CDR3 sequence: CASSYSRDRGDIQYF. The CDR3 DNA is TGTGCCAGCAGTTACTCGCGGGACAGGGGAGACATTCAGTACTTC.

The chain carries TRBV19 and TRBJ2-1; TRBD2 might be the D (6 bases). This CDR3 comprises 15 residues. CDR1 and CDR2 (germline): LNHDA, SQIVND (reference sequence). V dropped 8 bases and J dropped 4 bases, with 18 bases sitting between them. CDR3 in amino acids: CASRSGSGWYNEQFF. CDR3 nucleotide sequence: TGTGCCAGTCGGTCGGGGAGCGGGTGGTACAATGAGCAGTTCTTC.

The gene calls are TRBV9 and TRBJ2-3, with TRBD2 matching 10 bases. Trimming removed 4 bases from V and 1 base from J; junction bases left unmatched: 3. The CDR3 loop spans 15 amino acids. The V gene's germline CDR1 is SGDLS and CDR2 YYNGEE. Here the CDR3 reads CASSSTSGGTDTQYF. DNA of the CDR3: TGTGCCAGCAGCAGTACTAGCGGGGGCACAGATACGCAGTATTTT.

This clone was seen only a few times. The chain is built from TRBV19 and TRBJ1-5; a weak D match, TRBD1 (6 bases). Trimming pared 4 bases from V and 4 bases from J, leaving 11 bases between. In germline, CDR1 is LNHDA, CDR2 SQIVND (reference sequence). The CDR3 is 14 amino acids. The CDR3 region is CASSRPGANQPQHF. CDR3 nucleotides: TGTGCCAGTAGTAGACCAGGGGCAAATCAGCCCCAGCATTTT.

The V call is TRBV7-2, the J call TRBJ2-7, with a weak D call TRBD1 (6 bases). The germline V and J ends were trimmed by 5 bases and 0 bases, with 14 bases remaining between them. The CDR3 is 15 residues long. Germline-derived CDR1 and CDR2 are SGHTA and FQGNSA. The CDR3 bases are TGTGCCAGCAGCCCCGGGACACACGTCTCCTACGAGCAGTACTTC. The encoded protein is CASSPGTHVSYEQYF.

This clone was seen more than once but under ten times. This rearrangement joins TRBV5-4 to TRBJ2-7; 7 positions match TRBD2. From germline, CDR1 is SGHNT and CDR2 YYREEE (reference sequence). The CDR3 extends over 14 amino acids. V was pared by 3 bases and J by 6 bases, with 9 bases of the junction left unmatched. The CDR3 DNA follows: TGTGCCAGCAGCTCGACTAGCAGCGGGCCCGAGCAGTACGTC. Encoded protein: CASSSTSSGPEQYV.

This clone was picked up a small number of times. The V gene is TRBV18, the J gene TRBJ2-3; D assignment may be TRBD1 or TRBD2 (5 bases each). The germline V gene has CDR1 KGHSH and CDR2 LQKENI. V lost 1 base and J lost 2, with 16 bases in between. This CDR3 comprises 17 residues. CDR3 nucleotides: TGTGCCAGCTCACCACTTCAAGGGACCGGTAACACAGATACGCAGTATTTT. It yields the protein CASSPLQGTGNTDTQYF.

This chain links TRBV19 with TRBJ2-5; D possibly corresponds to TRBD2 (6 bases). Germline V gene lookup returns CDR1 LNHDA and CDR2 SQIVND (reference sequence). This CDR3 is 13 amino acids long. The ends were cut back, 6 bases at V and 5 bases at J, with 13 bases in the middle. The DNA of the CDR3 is TGTGCCAGTAGGCACGTTGGAGGGGAGACCCAGTACTTC. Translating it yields CASRHVGGETQYF.

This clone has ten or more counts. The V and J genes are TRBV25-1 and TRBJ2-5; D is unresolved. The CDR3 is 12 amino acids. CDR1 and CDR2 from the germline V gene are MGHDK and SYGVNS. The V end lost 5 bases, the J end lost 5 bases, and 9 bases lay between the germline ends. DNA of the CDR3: TGTGCCAGCAGTTCCTTGTTGGAGACCCAGTACTTC. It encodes CASSSLLETQYF. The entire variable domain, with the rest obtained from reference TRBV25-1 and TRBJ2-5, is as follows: EADIYQTPRYLVIGTGKKITLECSQTMGHDKMYWYQQDPGMELHLIHYSYGVNSTEKGDLSSESTVSRIRTEHFPLTLESARPSHTSQYLCASSSLLETQYFGPGTRLLVL.

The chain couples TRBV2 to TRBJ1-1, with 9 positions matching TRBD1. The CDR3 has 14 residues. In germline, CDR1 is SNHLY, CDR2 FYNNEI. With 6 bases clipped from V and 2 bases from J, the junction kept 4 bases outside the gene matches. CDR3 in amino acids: CASRKDRGNTEAFF. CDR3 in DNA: TGTGCCAGCAGGAAGGACAGGGGAAACACTGAAGCTTTCTTT.

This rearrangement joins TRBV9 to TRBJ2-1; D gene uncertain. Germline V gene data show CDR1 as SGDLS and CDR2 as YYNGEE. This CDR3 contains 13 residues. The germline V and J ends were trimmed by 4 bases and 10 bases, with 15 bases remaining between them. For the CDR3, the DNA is TGTGCCAGCAGCCCGAGAGGTAGCTTCGAGCAGTTCTTC. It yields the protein CASSPRGSFEQFF.

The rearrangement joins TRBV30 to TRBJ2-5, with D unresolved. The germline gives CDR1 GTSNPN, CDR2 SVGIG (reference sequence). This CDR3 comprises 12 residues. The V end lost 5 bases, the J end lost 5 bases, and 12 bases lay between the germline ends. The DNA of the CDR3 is TGTGCCTGGTACCTTAGCCTGGAGACCCAGTACTTC. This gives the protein CAWYLSLETQYF.

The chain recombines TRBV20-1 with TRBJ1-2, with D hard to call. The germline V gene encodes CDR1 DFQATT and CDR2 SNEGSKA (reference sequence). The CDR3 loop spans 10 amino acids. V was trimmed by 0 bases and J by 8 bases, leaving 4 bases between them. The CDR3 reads CSARDTGYTF. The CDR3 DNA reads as TGCAGTGCTAGAGATACAGGCTACACCTTC.